Listed below are T cell receptor beta chains from one sample, sequenced in a study of shared clonotypes between healthy human individuals. Assay: immunoSEQ multiplex PCR; the TCRdb copy retains only in-frame clones and omits some. The sample lists about 2 million clones, about 95% occurring once. The specimen was naive CD8+ T cells sorted from blood. The receptors stem from a man younger than 30 in good health. The CDR3 runs from the conserved cysteine through the conserved F or W.

v_gene	j_gene	CDR3aa
TRBV19	TRBJ1-2	CASSPSGSGDYGYTF
TRBV19	TRBJ1-5	CASSALGGGSNQPQHF
TRBV5-1	TRBJ2-7	CASSLLGPYEQYF
TRBV6-6	TRBJ2-7	CASSLLGGASYEQYF
TRBV7-9	TRBJ2-7	CASSFLQGFNEQYF
TRBV7-3	TRBJ1-5	CASSLYNSRMGVQPQHF
TRBV7-9	TRBJ1-2	CASSLVGTDHGYTF
TRBV28	TRBJ2-7	CASSPTSGDEQYF
TRBV19	TRBJ2-7	CASSIGPAYEQYF
TRBV27	TRBJ1-1	CASTAGPPTEAFF
TRBV30	TRBJ2-7	CAWSVEGSYEQYF
TRBV10-3	TRBJ2-2	CAISDSTGELFF
TRBV27	TRBJ1-1	CASSLSQGFFTEAFF
TRBV9	TRBJ2-1	CASGSGTYNEQFF
TRBV4-1	TRBJ2-7	CASSQEDRALVLSIHEQYF
TRBV10-2	TRBJ2-3	CASSELTGTRGTDTQYF
TRBV14	TRBJ1-2	CASSLDDEVAYGYTF
TRBV11-2	TRBJ2-1	CASSLVYNEQFF
TRBV27	TRBJ1-6	CASSLGLSYNSPLHF
TRBV19	TRBJ1-3	CASIGVFSRPGNTIYF
TRBV18	TRBJ2-7	CASSPPKGSYEQYF
TRBV6-5	TRBJ2-2	CASSTRTGELFF
TRBV15	TRBJ1-5	CATSNSNQPQHF
TRBV30	TRBJ1-5	CAWSELQGASNQPQHF
TRBV5-4	TRBJ2-7	CASSLVGTPDYEQYF
TRBV19	TRBJ2-1	CASSIFASYNEQFF
TRBV19	TRBJ1-5	CASRNREIGNQPQHF
TRBV27	TRBJ2-7	CASSLGQGTYEQYF
TRBV4-3	TRBJ2-7	CASSQDGGLAEQYF
TRBV5-6	TRBJ2-2	CASSRDGTNTGELFF
TRBV27	TRBJ1-2	CASSLTGGFYGYTF
TRBV29-1	TRBJ2-7	CSVGDTIFEQYF
TRBV4-3	TRBJ2-7	CASSLDSGSLYEQYF
TRBV7-9	TRBJ2-3	CASSQMTSGGDTQYF
TRBV27	TRBJ2-7	CASSLYQGTGSYEQYF
TRBV9	TRBJ2-1	CASSPRTTSGNEQFF
TRBV5-6	TRBJ2-7	CASSPGTETYYEQYF
TRBV6-5	TRBJ2-7	CASSLTGASGAEQYF
TRBV27	TRBJ2-5	CASSFLAGGPETQYF
TRBV7-6	TRBJ2-7	CASSLGSRNEQYF
TRBV11-2	TRBJ2-7	CASSPGSGEQYF
TRBV10-2	TRBJ2-7	CASSESSSGIEQYF
TRBV6-5	TRBJ1-1	CASSYGYRGLNTEAFF
TRBV9	TRBJ2-3	CASSDSLADSTDTQYF
TRBV5-1	TRBJ1-2	CASRIPGYYGYTF
TRBV6-4	TRBJ1-1	CASSLTGGTEAFF
TRBV28	TRBJ2-7	CASSLKGAYYEQYF
TRBV11-3	TRBJ2-2	CASSSGQGAGELFF
TRBV6-5	TRBJ1-2	CASSPRGGPDYGYTF
TRBV20-1	TRBJ2-5	CSARQIETQYF
TRBV28	TRBJ2-5	CASSLGEQFQETQYF
TRBV19	TRBJ2-1	CASREQGWNEQFF
TRBV28	TRBJ2-7	CASSSQDRDGYEQYF
TRBV10-2	TRBJ2-1	CASTPGLAGAYNEQFF
TRBV5-6	TRBJ2-5	CASSLSLFGRAETQYF
TRBV7-9	TRBJ2-5	CASSEPGQGQETQYF